This T cell receptor (beta chain) is drawn from a study of blood T cells in healthy people across ages (dated by TCRdb to the mid-2010s). Context from the whole study: In model experiments, roughly one uniquely barcoded TCR beta cDNA molecule per two T cells was captured by template switching. Donors of different ages were randomly distributed across sequencing lanes to avoid experimental bias. Using the same blood draw, the study looked at two additional independent replicas of 1 million unique cDNA reads for two donors, one aged 18 to 29 and the other aged 80 or older. Age-related changes in TCR beta repertoire diversity were measured in the study by deep sequencing normalized with unique cDNA molecular identifiers. Four age groups were formed from the donors: young (average 16 years), middle-aged (roughly 38), aged (about 62) and long-lived (less than 85).

From a lookup of the germline V gene (reference sequence), CDR1 and CDR2 are MNHEY and SMNVEV. The CDR3 measures 11 amino acids from cysteine to phenylalanine. Only the CDR3 part of the read is kept: 33 bases, read in frame from the first base. The V end loses 6 bases and the J end loses 10 bases, and a stretch of 10 bases separates them. Systemically healthy Caucasian individuals from Russia, roughly 40 in total and aged about 6 to 100 years, were included as donors. Each donor gave roughly 11 milliliters of peripheral blood, drawn into EDTA-treated Vacutainer tubes. PBMCs were isolated by Ficoll-Paque density-gradient centrifugation, with at least 6 million obtained per sample. Total RNA was extracted from PBMCs with Trizol reagent, with at least 5 micrograms obtained per sample. The percentages of naive CD45RAhigh/CD27high T cells were determined by flow cytometry on a PBMC aliquot from every donor.

The library was prepared using 5' RACE. Instrument on record: Illumina HiSeq 2500. A second 7 to 11 cycle PCR used a sample-barcoded 5' primer and a J-beta primer mix. A unique molecular identifier was introduced onto each TCR beta cDNA molecule by a template-switch 5' adaptor carrying 12 random nucleotides. Each sample yielded at least 3 million CDR3-containing paired-end reads. All of the RNA was converted into first-strand cDNA using the Mint cDNA synthesis kit, with a TRBC-specific oligonucleotide serving as the primer. After uracil-DNA glycosylase treatment, a first 18-cycle PCR used universal primers M1SS and BC2_uni_R on all cDNA. In the authors' own workflow: For normalization, 1 million high-quality reads, each with a distinct molecular identifier, were randomly selected from each sample. Reads sharing molecular identifiers were discarded rather than binned into consensus sequences. MiTCR, set to a Q25 quality threshold and the strictest error-elimination algorithm, was used for CDR3 identification, clonotype clustering and error correction. A nonparametric unseen species model using Euler transformation provided a lower-bound estimate of total TCR beta diversity. TCRdb passed the public sequencing reads through fastp at Q25 and MiXCR, retaining productive beta sequences. Here each entry gathers all rows of one CDR3 protein and keeps the most common genes and DNA. The V and J calls were not made by the authors but by TCRdb's processing. The sample table shows about 760,000 distinct CDR3 sequences, and roughly three fifths are seen once. Approximately 24% of the sample rests with the top ten.

The investigation overall reported the following: Compared with the aged group, the long-lived group had more naive CD4+ T cells, fewer expanded clones and increased TCR diversity, a pattern suggesting age selection. Because the CMV infection status of the donors was unknown, age-related changes in expanded clonotypes may potentially have been confounded. A strong correlation was found between observed TCR beta diversity and the percentage of naive T cells measured by flow cytometry. As age increased, observed TCR beta diversity per million T cells dropped in a roughly linear way, and a significant reduction was already evident by age 40. Conclusive comparison of naive and antigen-experienced compartments was prevented by the profiling of bulk unsorted PBMCs. Estimates of total diversity from one million sequenced T cells were regarded as lower bounds and underestimates.

As regards this clonotype: No cognate antigen has been identified for it. Base qualities are not recorded, but no much larger clone differs from it by a single base.

This TCR derives from a man aged 40-49 years in good health. The receptor chain draws on TRBV27 and TRBJ2-1; the D gene remains uncertain. The sequencing input was blood. The CDR3 protein sequence reads: CASSSVLEQFF. The DNA sequence reads TGTGCCAGCAGCTCCGTTCTGGAGCAGTTCTTC.